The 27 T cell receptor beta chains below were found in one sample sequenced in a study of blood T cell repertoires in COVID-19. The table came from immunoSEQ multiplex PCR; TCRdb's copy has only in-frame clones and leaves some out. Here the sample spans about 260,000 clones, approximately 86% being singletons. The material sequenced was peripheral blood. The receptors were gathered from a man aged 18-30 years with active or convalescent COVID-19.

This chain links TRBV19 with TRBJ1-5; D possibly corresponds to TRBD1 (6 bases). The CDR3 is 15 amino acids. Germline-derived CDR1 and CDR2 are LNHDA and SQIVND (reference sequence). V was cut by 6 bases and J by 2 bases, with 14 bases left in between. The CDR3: CASRGGDGGNQPQHF. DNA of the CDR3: TGTGCCAGTAGAGGGGGGGACGGTGGCAATCAGCCCCAGCATTTT.

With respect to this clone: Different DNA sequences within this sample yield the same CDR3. The chain's CDR3 is CASSLPGYGYTF. DNA of the CDR3: TGTGCCAGCAGTTTACCCGGGTATGGCTACACCTTC. The V call is TRBV28, the J call TRBJ1-2; D is undetermined. This CDR3 is 12 amino acids long. Germline-derived CDR1 and CDR2 are MDHEN and SYDVKM. The germline V and J ends were trimmed by 2 bases and 5 bases, with 6 bases remaining between them.

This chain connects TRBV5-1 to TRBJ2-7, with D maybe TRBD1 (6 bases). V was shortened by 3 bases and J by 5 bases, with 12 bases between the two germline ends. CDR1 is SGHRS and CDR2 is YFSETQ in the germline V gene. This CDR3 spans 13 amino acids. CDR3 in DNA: TGCGCCAGCAGCTCAGGGGTAGTGGACGAGCAGTACTTC. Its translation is CASSSGVVDEQYF.

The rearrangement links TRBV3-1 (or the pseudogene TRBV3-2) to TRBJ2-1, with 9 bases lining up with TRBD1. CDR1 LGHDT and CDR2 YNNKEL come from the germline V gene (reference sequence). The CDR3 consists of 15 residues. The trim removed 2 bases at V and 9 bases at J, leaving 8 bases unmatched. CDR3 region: CASSQNRGLLFEQFF. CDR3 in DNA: TGTGCCAGCAGCCAAAACAGGGGGCTGCTTTTTGAGCAGTTCTTC.

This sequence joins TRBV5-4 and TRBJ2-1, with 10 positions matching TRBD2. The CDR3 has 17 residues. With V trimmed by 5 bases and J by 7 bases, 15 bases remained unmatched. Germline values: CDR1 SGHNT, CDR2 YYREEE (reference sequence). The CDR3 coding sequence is TGTGCCAGCAGAGCCAGGCTAGCGGGAGTTTTAGGAAATGAGCAGTTCTTC. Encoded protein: CASRARLAGVLGNEQFF.

The CDR3: CSASEGNIQYF. In DNA, the CDR3 is TGCAGTGCTAGCGAGGGAAACATTCAGTACTTC. The V and J genes are TRBV20-1 and TRBJ2-4, with D possibly TRBD2 on 5 matching bases. The CDR3 loop spans 11 amino acids. CDR1 and CDR2 (germline): DFQATT, SNEGSKA (reference sequence). V was cut by 3 bases and J by 6 bases, with 6 bases left in between.

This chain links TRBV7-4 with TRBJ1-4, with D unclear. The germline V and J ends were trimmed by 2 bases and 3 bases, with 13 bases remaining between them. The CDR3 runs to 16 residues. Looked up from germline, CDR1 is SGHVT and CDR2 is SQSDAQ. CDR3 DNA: TGTGCCAGCAGCTTACGTCTGCTGAGGGCTAATGAAAAACTGTTTTTT. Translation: CASSLRLLRANEKLFF.

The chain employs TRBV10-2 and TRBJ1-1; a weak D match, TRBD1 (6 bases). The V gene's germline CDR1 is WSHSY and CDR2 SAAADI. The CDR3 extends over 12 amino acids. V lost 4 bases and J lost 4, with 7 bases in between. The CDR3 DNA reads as TGCGCCAGCAGTGGGACAGCCACTGAAGCTTTCTTT. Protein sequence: CASSGTATEAFF.

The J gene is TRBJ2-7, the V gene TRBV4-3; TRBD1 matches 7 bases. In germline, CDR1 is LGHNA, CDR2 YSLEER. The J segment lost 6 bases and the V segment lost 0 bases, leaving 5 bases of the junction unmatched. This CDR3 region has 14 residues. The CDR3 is CASSQDRGSAEQYF. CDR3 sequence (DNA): TGCGCCAGCAGCCAAGACAGGGGGAGCGCCGAGCAGTACTTC.

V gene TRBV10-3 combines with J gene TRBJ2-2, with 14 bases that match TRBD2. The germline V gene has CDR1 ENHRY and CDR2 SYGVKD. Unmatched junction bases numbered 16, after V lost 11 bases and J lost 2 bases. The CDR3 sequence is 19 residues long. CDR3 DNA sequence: TGTGCCGTCCGAGGGGAGCCGGGACTAGCGGGAGAAAACACCGGGGAGCTGTTTTTT. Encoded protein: CAVRGEPGLAGENTGELFF.

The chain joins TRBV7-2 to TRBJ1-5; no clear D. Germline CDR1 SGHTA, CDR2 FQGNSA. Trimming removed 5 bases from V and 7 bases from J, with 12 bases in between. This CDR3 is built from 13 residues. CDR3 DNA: TGTGCCAGCAGCCCATGGCCGGGGCAGCCCCAGCATTTT. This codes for CASSPWPGQPQHF.

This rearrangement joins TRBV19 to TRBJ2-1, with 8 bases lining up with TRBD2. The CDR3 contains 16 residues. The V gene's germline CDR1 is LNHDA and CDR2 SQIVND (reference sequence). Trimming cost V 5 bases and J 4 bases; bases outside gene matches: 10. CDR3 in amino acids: CASSDPPREDYNEQFF. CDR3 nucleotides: TGTGCCAGTAGTGACCCCCCGCGGGAGGATTACAATGAGCAGTTCTTC.

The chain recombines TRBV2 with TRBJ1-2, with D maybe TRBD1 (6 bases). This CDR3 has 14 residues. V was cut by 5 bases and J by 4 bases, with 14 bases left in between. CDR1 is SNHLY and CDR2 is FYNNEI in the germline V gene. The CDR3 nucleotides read TGTGCCAGCAGTCGAAAAACAGGGTCCTATGGCTACACCTTC. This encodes CASSRKTGSYGYTF.

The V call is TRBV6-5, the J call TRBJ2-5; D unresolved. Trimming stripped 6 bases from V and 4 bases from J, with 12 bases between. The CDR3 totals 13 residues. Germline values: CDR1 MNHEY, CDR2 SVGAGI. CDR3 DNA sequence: TGTGCCAGCAGAAGGTCGGAGTTAGAGACCCAGTACTTC. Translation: CASRRSELETQYF.

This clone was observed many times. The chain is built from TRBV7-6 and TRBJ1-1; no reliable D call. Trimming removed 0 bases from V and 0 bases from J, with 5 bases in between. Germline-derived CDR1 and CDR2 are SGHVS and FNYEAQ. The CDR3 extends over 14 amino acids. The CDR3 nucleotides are TGTGCCAGCAGCTTAGCCGGGGTGAACACTGAAGCTTTCTTT. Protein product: CASSLAGVNTEAFF. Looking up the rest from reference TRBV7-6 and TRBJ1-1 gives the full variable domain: GAGVSQSPRYKVTKRGQDVALRCDPISGHVSLYWYRQALGQGPEFLTYFNYEAQQDKSGLPNDRFSAERPEGSISTLTIQRTEQRDSAMYRCASSLAGVNTEAFFGQGTRLTVV.

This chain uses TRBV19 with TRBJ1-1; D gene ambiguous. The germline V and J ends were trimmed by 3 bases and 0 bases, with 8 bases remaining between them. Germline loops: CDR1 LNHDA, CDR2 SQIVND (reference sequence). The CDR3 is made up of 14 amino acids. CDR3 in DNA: TGTGCCAGTAGTATGGGCTACCTGAACACTGAAGCTTTCTTT. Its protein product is CASSMGYLNTEAFF.

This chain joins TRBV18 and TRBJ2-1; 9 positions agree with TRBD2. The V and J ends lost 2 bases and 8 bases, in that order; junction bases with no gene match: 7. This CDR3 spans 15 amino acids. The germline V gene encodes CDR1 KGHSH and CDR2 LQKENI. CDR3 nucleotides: TGTGCCAGCTCACCAGGCGGGAGGGCCTCGTATGAGCAGTTCTTC. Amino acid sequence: CASSPGGRASYEQFF. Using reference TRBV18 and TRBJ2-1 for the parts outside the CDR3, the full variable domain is NAGVMQNPRHLVRRRGQEARLRCSPMKGHSHVYWYRQLPEEGLKFMVYLQKENIIDESGMPKERFSAEFPKEGPSILRIQQVVRGDSAAYFCASSPGGRASYEQFFGPGTRLTVL.

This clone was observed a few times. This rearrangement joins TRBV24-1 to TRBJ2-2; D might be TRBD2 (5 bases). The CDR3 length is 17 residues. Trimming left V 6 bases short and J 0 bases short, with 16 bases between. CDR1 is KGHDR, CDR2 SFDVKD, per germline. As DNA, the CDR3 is TGTGCCACCAGTCTCACCAGCGGTAGCACGAACACCGGGGAGCTGTTTTTT. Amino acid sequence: CATSLTSGSTNTGELFF.

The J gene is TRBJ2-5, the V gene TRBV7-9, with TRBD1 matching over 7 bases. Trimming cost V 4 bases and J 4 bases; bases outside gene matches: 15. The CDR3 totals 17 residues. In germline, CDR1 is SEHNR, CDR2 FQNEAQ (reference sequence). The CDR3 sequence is CASSSTKGRGPAETQYF. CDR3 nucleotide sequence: TGTGCCAGCAGCTCCACCAAGGGAAGGGGGCCGGCAGAGACCCAGTACTTC. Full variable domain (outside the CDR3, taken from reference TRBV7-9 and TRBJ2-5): DTGVSQNPRHKITKRGQNVTFRCDPISEHNRLYWYRQTLGQGPEFLTYFQNEAQLEKSRLLSDRFSAERPKGSFSTLEIQRTEQGDSAMYLCASSSTKGRGPAETQYFGPGTRLLVL.

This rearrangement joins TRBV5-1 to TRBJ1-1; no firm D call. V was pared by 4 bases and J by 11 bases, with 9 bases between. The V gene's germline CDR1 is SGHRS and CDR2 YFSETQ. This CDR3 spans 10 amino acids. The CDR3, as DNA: TGCGCCAGCAGCCCCCGAGCGGCTTTCTTT. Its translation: CASSPRAAFF.

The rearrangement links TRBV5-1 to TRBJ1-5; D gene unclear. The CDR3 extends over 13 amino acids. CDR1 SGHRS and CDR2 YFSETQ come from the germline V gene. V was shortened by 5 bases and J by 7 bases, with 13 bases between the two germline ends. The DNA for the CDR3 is TGCGCCAGCAGTAGGAGTTATGGGCAGCCCCAGCATTTT. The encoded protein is CASSRSYGQPQHF. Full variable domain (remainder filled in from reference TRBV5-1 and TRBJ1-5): KAGVTQTPRYLIKTRGQQVTLSCSPISGHRSVSWYQQTPGQGLQFLFEYFSETQRNKGNFPGRFSGRQFSNSRSEMNVSTLELGDSALYLCASSRSYGQPQHFGDGTRLSIL.

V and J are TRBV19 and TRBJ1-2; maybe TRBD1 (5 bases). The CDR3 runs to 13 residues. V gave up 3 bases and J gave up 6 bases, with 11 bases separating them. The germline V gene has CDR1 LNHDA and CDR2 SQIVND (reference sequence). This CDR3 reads CASSMGQAHGYTF. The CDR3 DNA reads TGTGCCAGTAGTATGGGGCAGGCCCATGGCTACACCTTC.

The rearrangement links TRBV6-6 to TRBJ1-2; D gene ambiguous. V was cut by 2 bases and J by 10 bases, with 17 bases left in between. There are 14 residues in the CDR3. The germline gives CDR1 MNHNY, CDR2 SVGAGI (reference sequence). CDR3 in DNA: TGTGCCAGCAGTTACCCAGCGGAGACTTCAGACTACACCTTC. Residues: CASSYPAETSDYTF.

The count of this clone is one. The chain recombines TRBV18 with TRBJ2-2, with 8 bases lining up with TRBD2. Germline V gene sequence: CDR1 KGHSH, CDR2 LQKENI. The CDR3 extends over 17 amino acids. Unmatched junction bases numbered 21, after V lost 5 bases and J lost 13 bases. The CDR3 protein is CASSSLPPTAGVGGLFF. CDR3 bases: TGTGCCAGCTCATCATTACCTCCGACAGCGGGGGTTGGAGGGCTGTTTTTT. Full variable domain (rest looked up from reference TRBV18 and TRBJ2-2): NAGVMQNPRHLVRRRGQEARLRCSPMKGHSHVYWYRQLPEEGLKFMVYLQKENIIDESGMPKERFSAEFPKEGPSILRIQQVVRGDSAAYFCASSSLPPTAGVGGLFFGEGSRLTVL.

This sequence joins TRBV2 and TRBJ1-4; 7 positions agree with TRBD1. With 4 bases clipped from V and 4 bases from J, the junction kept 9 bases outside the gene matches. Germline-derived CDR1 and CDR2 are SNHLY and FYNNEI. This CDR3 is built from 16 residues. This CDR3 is CASSGGGGQRNEKLFF. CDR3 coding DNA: TGTGCCAGCAGTGGGGGTGGGGGACAGCGTAATGAAAAACTGTTTTTT.

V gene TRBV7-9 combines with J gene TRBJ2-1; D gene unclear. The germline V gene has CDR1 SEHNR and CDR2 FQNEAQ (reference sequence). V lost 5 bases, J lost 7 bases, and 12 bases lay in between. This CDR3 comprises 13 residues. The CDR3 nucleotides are TGTGCCAGCAGCCAGGCCGGTTGGAATGAGCAGTTCTTC. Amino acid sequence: CASSQAGWNEQFF.

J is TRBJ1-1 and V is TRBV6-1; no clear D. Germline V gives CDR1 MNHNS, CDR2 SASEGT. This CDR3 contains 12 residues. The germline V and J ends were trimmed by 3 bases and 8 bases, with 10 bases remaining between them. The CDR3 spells CASSDYTNEAFF. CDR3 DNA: TGTGCCAGCAGTGATTATACAAACGAAGCTTTCTTT.